This is a list of T cell receptor beta chains from one sample in a study of a mutant IDH1 vaccine in newly diagnosed glioma. No antigen is known for these receptors. Repertoires were generated with immunoSEQ multiplex PCR, while TCRdb's copy carries only in-frame clones and drops some. The sample has 52,000 or so clones, approximately 80% seen once. The sequencing used PBMCs, collected from a glioma patient whose treatment included an IDH1 peptide vaccine. The receptor source for this set is a man aged 40-49 years with glioma. CDR3s leave out the opening cysteine and the closing phenylalanine or tryptophan.

>13|TRBJ1-5|TRBV6-6
ASSTGTGGNQPQH
>12|TRBJ1-6|TRBV23-1
ASSQTGASSPLH
>12|TRBJ1-3|TRBV14
ASSLTISGNTIY
>13|TRBJ1-6|TRBV27
ASSSRELYNSPLH
>13|TRBJ2-5|TRBV5-1
ASSWGAGSVETQY
>15|TRBJ2-2|TRBV4-2
ASSQRAGLAGTGELF
>13|TRBJ2-5|TRBV5-4
ASSAGRGTGETQY
>12|TRBJ2-7|TRBV6-5
ASSPGTGGDEQY
>13|TRBJ2-2|TRBV7-7
ASSLRTGDTGELF
>12|TRBJ2-2|TRBV5-1
ASSPLRGGGELF
>12|TRBJ2-5|TRBV27
ASSVAGSVETQY
>14|TRBJ1-6|TRBV6-5
ASSYAVGAINSPLH
>12|TRBJ1-6|TRBV18
ASSQGQAPSPLH
>10|TRBJ2-1|TRBV2
ASGTDYNEQF
>13|TRBJ1-3|TRBV7-9
ASSPPGLSGNTIY
>13|TRBJ2-5|TRBV6-1
ASVRGGAWGETQY
>11|TRBJ2-5|TRBV5-1
ASSFGQKETQY
>12|TRBJ2-3|TRBV4-1
ASSQAGGTDTQY
>13|TRBJ1-4|TRBV30
AWSRVGGRREKLF
>10|TRBJ1-6|TRBV7-2
ASSHINSPLH
>11|TRBJ1-5|TRBV6-1
ASRQGFNQPQH
>13|TRBJ2-2|TRBV6-4
ASSPGEGSTGELF
>14|TRBJ1-6|TRBV10-3
AISEPPGQGRSPLH
>9|TRBJ2-1|TRBV30
AAGAHNEQF
>9|TRBJ2-5|TRBV5-6
ASSLKETQY
>11|TRBJ1-1|TRBV4-1
ASSQEVASEAF
>14|TRBJ1-4|TRBV4-2
ASSVSRGATNEKLF
>14|TRBJ2-2|TRBV5-6
ASSFPDRDETGELF
>11|TRBJ1-2|TRBV30
AWQRQGFYGYT
>13|TRBJ1-5|TRBV7-2
ASRGGIGGNQPQH
>13|TRBJ2-3|TRBV7-2
ASSAEGRRVDTQY
>13|TRBJ1-4|TRBV9
ASSVEGGIGEKLF
>10|TRBJ2-7|TRBV5-1
ASSLRVDEQY
>13|TRBJ2-7|TRBV7-2
ASSLRTAGSYEQY
>13|TRBJ1-4|TRBV5-4
ASSSNRGIDEKLF
>12|TRBJ2-2|TRBV11-3
ASSRQGSTGELF
>9|TRBJ2-7|TRBV6-5
ASSYRYEQY
>13|TRBJ2-5|TRBV2
ASRTTAGYQETQY
>13|TRBJ1-1|TRBV5-5
ASSLGPGDETEAF
>14|TRBJ1-3|TRBV4-1
ASSQEDAISGNTIY
>9|TRBJ1-1|TRBV29-1
SGRQSTEAF
>13|TRBJ2-7|TRBV7-9
ASSLLTGPKDEQY
>12|TRBJ1-2|TRBV5-1
ASSSEQRSYGYT
>15|TRBJ2-3|TRBV6-1
ASSEAFRPTFTDTQY
>11|TRBJ1-2|TRBV19
ASSPLGNYGYT
>11|TRBJ2-3|TRBV15
ATSRVWGDTQY
>11|TRBJ2-7|TRBV5-1
ASFEGKGYEQY
>10|TRBJ2-3|TRBV5-5
ASSRQGDTQY
>14|TRBJ2-7|TRBV6-6
ASSYSTSGAAYEQY
>14|TRBJ2-1|TRBV11-2
ASSLFQGLFYNEQF
>10|TRBJ1-2|TRBV30
ASSAGNYGYT